This T cell receptor beta chain was found in a study of blood T cell repertoires in COVID-19. Study as a whole: PBMCs, B-cell-depleted T cells, or T cells were the source of the cDNA or gDNA that made up the material.

Original methodology: Reference gene primer amplification yielded estimated nucleated cell counts. The protocol was immunoSEQ multiplex PCR, while the TCRdb copy is restricted to in-frame clones and leaves out a portion. From that table come the V and J calls and clone size; the DNA was used to work out D and trimming. The repertoire consists of over 90,000 clones, with about nine tenths occurring once and the leading ten covering roughly 5.2%. CDR1 SEHNR and CDR2 FQNEAQ come from the germline V gene (reference sequence). The CDR3 is 14 amino acids. Unmatched junction bases numbered 6, after V lost 5 bases and J lost 7 bases. Seattle cases were enrolled at active infection and followed longitudinally.

The material sequenced was peripheral blood. The TCR sequence derives from a woman in her forties or fifties with COVID-19, enrolled during active disease. The genes are TRBV7-9 and TRBJ2-7; 12 positions agree with TRBD1. DNA of the CDR3: TGTGCCAGCAGCACGGGACAGGGGGCGGATGAGCAGTACTTC. This codes for CASSTGQGADEQYF.